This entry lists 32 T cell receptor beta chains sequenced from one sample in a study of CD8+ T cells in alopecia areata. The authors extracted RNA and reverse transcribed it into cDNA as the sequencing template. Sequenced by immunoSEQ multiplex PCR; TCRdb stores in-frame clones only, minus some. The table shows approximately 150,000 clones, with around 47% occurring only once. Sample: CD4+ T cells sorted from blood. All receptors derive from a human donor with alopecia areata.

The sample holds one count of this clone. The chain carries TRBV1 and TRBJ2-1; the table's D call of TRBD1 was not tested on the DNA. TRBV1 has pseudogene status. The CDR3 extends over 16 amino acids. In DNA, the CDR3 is TGCACCAGCAGAATAGGGGGCTGGAGCTCCTACAATGAGCAGTTCTTC. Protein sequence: CTSRIGGWSSYNEQFF.

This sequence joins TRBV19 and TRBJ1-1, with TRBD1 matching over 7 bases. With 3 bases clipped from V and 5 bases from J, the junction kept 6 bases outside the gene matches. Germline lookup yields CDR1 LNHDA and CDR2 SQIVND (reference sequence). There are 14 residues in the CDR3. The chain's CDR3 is CASSISTGMTEAFF. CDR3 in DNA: TGTGCCAGTAGTATTTCGACAGGGATGACTGAAGCTTTCTTT.

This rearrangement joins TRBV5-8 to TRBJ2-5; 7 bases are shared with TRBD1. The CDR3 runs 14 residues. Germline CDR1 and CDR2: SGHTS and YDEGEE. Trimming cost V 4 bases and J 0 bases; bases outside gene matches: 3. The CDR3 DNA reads TGTGCCAGCAGCCGGGACAGCTACCAAGAGACCCAGTACTTC. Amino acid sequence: CASSRDSYQETQYF.

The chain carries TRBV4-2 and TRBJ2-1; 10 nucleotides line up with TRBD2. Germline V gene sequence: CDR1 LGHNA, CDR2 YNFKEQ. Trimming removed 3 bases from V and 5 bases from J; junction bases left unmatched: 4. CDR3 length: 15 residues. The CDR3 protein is CASSQSGRDNNEQFF. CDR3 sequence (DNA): TGTGCCAGCAGCCAGAGCGGGAGGGATAACAATGAGCAGTTCTTC.

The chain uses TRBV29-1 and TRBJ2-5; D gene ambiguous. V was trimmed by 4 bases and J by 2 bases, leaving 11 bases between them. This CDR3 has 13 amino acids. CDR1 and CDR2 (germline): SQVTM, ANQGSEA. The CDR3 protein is CSVAVRAQETQYF. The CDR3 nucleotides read TGCAGCGTTGCAGTACGCGCACAAGAGACCCAGTACTTC. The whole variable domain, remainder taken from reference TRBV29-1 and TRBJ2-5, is SAVISQKPSRDICQRGTSLTIQCQVDSQVTMMFWYRQQPGQSLTLIATANQGSEATYESGFVIDKFPISRPNLTFSTLTVSNMSPEDSSIYLCSVAVRAQETQYFGPGTRLLVL.

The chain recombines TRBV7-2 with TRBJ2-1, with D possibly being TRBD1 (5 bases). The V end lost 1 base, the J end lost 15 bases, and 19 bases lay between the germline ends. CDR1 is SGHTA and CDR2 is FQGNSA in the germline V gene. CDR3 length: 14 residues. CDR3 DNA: TGTGCCAGCAGCTTAGACCCCCCGACAGTAGGGCCGTTCTTC. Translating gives CASSLDPPTVGPFF.

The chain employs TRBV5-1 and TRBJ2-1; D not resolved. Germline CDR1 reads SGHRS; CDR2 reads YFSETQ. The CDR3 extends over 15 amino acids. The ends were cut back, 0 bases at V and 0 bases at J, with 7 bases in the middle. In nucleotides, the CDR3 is TGCGCCAGCAGCTTGGTGTCCAGCTCCTACAATGAGCAGTTCTTC. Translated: CASSLVSSSYNEQFF.

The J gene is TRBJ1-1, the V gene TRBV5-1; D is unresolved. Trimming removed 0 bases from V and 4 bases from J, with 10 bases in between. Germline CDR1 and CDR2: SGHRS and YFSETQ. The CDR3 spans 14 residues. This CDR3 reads CASSLESWSTEAFF. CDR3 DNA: TGCGCCAGCAGCTTGGAAAGCTGGAGCACTGAAGCTTTCTTT.

The CDR3: CASSKLTSGSSDTQYF. In DNA form, the CDR3 reads TGCGCCAGCAGTAAGTTGACTAGCGGGAGCTCAGATACGCAGTATTTT. The chain is built from TRBV5-1 and TRBJ2-3; 12 bases fit TRBD2. Germline V lookup: CDR1 SGHRS, CDR2 YFSETQ. The CDR3 is made up of 16 amino acids. V lost 5 bases and J lost 4; bases outside the gene matches: 8.

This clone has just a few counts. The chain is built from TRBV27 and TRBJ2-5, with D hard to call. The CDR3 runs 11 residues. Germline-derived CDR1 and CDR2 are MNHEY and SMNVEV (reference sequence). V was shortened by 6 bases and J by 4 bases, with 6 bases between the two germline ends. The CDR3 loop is CASRRRETQYF. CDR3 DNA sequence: TGTGCCAGCAGAAGGAGAGAGACCCAGTACTTC.

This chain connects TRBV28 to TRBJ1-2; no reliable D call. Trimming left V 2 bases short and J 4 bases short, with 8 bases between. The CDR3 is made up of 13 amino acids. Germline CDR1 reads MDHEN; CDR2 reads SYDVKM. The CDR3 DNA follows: TGTGCCAGCAGTTTAACAGCCCTCTATGGCTACACCTTC. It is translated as CASSLTALYGYTF.

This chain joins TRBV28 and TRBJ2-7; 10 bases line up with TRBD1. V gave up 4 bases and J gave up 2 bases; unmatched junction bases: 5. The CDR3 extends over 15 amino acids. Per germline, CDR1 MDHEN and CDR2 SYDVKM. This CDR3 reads CASSSLDRGAYEQYF. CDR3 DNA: TGTGCCAGCAGTTCCCTGGACAGGGGGGCCTACGAGCAGTACTTC.

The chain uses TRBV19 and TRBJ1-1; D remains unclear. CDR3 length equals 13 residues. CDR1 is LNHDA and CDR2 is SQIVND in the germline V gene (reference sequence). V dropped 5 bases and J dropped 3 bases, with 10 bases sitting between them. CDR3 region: CASSPSWDTEAFF. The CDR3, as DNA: TGTGCCAGTAGTCCCTCGTGGGACACTGAAGCTTTCTTT. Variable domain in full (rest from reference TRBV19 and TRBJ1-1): DGGITQSPKYLFRKEGQNVTLSCEQNLNHDAMYWYRQDPGQGLRLIYYSQIVNDFQKGDIAEGYSVSREKKESFPLTVTSAQKNPTAFYLCASSPSWDTEAFFGQGTRLTVV.

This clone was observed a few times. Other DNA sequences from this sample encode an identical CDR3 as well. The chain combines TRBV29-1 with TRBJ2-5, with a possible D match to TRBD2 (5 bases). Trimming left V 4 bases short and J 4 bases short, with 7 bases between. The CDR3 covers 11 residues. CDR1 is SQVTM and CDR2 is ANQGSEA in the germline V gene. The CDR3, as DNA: TGCAGCGTTGGCGAGGGAGAGACCCAGTACTTC. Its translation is CSVGEGETQYF.

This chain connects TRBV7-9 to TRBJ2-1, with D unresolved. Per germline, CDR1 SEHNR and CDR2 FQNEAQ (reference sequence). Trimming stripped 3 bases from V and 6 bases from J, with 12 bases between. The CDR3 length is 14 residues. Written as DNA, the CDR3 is TGTGCCAGCAGCTTCTCAATTGCTAGCAATGAGCAGTTCTTC. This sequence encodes CASSFSIASNEQFF.

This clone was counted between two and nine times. Here the CDR3 reads CASSMGNTIYF. The DNA for the CDR3 is TGTGCCAGCAGCATGGGAAACACCATATATTTT. The V call is TRBV7-9, the J call TRBJ1-3; D ambiguous. Germline assignment: CDR1 SEHNR and CDR2 FQNEAQ (reference sequence). The CDR3 extends over 11 amino acids. Trimming stripped 5 bases from V and 4 bases from J, with 3 bases between.

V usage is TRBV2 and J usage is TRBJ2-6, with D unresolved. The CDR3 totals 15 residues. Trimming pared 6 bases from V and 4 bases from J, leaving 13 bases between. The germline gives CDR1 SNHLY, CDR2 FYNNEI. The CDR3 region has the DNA TGTGCCAGCAGGAAGTCAGAGTCGGGGGCCAACGTCCTGACTTTC. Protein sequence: CASRKSESGANVLTF.

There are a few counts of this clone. This chain's CDR3 is CASSLFPSGRARHEQFF. The DNA for the CDR3 is TGTGCCAGCAGTTTATTCCCCAGCGGGAGGGCCAGGCATGAGCAGTTCTTC. This chain uses TRBV28 with TRBJ2-1, with 10 bases fitting TRBD2. The length of the CDR3 is 17 residues. Germline assignment: CDR1 MDHEN and CDR2 SYDVKM. J gave up 8 bases and V 1 base, and 11 bases lay outside the gene matches.

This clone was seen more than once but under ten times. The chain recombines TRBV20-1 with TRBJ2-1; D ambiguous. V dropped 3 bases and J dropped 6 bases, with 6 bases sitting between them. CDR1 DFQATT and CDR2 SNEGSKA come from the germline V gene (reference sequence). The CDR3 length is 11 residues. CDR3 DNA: TGCAGTGCTAGTAGAAGCAATGAGCAGTTCTTC. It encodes CSASRSNEQFF.

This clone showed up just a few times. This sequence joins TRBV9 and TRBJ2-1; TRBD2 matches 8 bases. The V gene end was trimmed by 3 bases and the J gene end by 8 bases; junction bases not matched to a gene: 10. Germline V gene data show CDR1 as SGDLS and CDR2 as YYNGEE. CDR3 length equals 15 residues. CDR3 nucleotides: TGTGCCAGCAGCGGTAGCGGGAAGGGTCGGGATGAGCAGTTCTTC. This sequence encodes CASSGSGKGRDEQFF.

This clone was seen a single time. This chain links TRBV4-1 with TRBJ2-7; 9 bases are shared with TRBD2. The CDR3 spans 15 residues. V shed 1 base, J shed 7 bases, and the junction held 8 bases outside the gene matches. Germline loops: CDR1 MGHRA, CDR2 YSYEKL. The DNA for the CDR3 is TGCGCCAGCAGCCAAGTAGCGGGAGTTAGATGGGAGCAGTACTTC. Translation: CASSQVAGVRWEQYF.

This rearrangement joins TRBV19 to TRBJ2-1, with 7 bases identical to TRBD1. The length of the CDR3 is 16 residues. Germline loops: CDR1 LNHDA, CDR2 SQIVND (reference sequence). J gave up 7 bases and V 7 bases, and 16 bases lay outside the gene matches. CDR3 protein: CASNRIVRGTWNEQFF. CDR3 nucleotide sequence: TGTGCCAGTAATCGAATAGTCAGGGGGACGTGGAATGAGCAGTTCTTC. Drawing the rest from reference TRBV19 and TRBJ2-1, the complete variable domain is DGGITQSPKYLFRKEGQNVTLSCEQNLNHDAMYWYRQDPGQGLRLIYYSQIVNDFQKGDIAEGYSVSREKKESFPLTVTSAQKNPTAFYLCASNRIVRGTWNEQFFGPGTRLTVL.

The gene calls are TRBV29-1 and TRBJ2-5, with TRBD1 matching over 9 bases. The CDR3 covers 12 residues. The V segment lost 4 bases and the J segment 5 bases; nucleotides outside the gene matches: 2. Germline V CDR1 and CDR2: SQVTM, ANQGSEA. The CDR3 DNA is TGCAGCGTTGCAGGACAGGGGGAGACCCAGTACTTC. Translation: CSVAGQGETQYF. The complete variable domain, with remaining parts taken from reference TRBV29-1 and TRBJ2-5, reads SAVISQKPSRDICQRGTSLTIQCQVDSQVTMMFWYRQQPGQSLTLIATANQGSEATYESGFVIDKFPISRPNLTFSTLTVSNMSPEDSSIYLCSVAGQGETQYFGPGTRLLVL.

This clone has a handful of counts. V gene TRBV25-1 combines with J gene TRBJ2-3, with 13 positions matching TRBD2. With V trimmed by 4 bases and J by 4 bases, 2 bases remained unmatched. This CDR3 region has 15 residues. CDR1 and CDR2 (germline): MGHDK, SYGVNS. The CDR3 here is CASSGTSGRSDTQYF. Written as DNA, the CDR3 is TGTGCCAGCAGTGGGACTAGCGGGAGATCAGATACGCAGTATTTT. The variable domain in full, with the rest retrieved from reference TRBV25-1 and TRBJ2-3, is EADIYQTPRYLVIGTGKKITLECSQTMGHDKMYWYQQDPGMELHLIHYSYGVNSTEKGDLSSESTVSRIRTEHFPLTLESARPSHTSQYLCASSGTSGRSDTQYFGPGTRLTVL.

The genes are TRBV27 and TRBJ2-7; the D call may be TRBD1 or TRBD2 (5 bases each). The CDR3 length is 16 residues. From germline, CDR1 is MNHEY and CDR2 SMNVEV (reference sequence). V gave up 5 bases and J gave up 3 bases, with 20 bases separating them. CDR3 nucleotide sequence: TGTGCCAGCAGTCTAGGGACCGGTCAGGGCAACTACGAGCAGTACTTC. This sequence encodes CASSLGTGQGNYEQYF.

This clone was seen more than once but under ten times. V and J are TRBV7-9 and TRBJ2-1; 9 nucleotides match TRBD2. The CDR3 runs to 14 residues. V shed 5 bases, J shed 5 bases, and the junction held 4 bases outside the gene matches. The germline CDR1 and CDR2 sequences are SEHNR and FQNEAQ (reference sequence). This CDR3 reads CASSPSGANNEQFF. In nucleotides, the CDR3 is TGTGCCAGCAGCCCTAGCGGGGCTAACAATGAGCAGTTCTTC.

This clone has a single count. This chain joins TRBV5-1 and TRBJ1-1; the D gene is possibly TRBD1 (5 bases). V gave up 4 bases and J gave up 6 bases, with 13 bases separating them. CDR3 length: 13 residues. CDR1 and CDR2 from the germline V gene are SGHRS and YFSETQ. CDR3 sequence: CASSPHRDAEAFF. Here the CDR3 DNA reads TGCGCCAGCAGCCCCCATCGGGACGCTGAAGCTTTCTTT.

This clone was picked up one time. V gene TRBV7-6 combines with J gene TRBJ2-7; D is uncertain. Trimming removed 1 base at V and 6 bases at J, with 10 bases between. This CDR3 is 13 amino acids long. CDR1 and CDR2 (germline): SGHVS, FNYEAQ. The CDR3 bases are TGTGCCAGCAGCTTAGAGAGGCTCGGCGAGCAGTACTTC. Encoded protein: CASSLERLGEQYF.

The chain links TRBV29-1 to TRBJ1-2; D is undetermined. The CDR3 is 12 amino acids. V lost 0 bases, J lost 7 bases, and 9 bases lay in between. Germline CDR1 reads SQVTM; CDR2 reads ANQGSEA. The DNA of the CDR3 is TGCAGCGTTGAAGATATGGGTCGTGGCTACACCTTC. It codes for CSVEDMGRGYTF.

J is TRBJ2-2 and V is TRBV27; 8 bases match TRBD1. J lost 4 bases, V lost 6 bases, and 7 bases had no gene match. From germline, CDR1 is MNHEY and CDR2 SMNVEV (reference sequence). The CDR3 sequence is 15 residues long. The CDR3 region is CASRRQGMSTGELFF. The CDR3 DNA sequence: TGTGCCAGCAGAAGACAGGGGATGTCCACCGGGGAGCTGTTTTTT.

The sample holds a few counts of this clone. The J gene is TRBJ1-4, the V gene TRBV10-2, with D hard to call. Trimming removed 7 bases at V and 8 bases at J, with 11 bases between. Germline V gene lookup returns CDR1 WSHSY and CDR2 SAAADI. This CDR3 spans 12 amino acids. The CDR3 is CASKVMGEKLFF. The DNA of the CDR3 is TGCGCCAGCAAGGTTATGGGGGAAAAACTGTTTTTT.

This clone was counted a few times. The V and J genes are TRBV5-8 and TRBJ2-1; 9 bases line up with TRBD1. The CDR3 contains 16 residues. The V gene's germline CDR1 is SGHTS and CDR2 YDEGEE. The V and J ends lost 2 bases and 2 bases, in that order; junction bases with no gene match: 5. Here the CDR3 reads CASSLDTGGAYNEQFF. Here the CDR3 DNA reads TGTGCCAGCAGCTTAGACACAGGGGGCGCCTACAATGAGCAGTTCTTC.